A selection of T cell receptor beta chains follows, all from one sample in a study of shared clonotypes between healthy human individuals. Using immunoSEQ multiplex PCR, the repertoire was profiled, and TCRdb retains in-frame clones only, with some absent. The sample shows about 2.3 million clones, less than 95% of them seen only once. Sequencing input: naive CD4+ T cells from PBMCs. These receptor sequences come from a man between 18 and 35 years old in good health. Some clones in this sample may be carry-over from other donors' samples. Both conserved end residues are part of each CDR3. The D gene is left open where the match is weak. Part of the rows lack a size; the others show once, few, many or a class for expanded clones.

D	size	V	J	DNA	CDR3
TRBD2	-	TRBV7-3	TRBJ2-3	TGTGCCAGCAGCTTAGGAGCGGGGGGCACAGATACGCAGTATTTT	CASSLGAGGTDTQYF
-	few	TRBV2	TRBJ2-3	TGTGCCAGCAGTGAGAGGACAGATACGCAGTATTTT	CASSERTDTQYF
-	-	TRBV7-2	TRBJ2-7	TGTGCCAGCAGCTTACGGGACACTTACTACGAGCAGTACTTC	CASSLRDTYYEQYF
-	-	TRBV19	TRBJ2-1	TGTGCCAGTAAGGGAAGGAGGGCCTCCTACAATGAGCAGTTCTTC	CASKGRRASYNEQFF
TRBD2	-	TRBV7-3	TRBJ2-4	TGTGCCAGCAGCTTACGTCGGGGGGACATTCAGTACTTC	CASSLRRGDIQYF
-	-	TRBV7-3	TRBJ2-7	TGTGCCAGCAGCTTAACGAGGGCGGACGAGCAGTACTTC	CASSLTRADEQYF
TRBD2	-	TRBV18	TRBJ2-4	TGTGCCAGCTCACCCCCGGGACTAGCGGGGACGCACACGGCGTACTTC	CASSPPGLAGTHTAYF
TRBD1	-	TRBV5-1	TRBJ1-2	TGCGCCAGCAGCCTATCGACAGGGAACTATGGCTACACCTTC	CASSLSTGNYGYTF
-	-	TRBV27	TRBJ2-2	TGTGCCAGCAGCCCCGGGGGAAGAGCCGGGGAGCTGTTTTTT	CASSPGGRAGELFF
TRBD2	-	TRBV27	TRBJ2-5	TGTGCCAGCAGTTTATCCTTAGCGGGAGCGTCGGAGACCCAGTACTTC	CASSLSLAGASETQYF
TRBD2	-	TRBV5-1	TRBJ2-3	TGCGCCAGCAGCTTGGAGGCTAGCGGGAGTTCCGCAGATACGCAGTATTTT	CASSLEASGSSADTQYF
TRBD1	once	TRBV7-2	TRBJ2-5	TGTGCCAGCAGCTCGACAGGGGAATGGGAGACCCAGTACTTC	CASSSTGEWETQYF
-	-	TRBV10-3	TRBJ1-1	TGTGCCATCAGTGAGTCGGGGGGGACGGTGTCTTTCTTT	CAISESGGTVSFF
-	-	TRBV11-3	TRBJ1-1	TGTGCCAGCAGCTTAGAGGGGGAAAAAGGAACTGAAGCTTTCTTT	CASSLEGEKGTEAFF
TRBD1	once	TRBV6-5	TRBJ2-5	TGTGCCAGCAGTCCCCGGACAGGGGAAGAGACCCAGTACTTC	CASSPRTGEETQYF
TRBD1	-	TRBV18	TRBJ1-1	TGTGCCAGCTCACCGTGGACAGGGGAGAACACTGAAGCTTTCTTT	CASSPWTGENTEAFF
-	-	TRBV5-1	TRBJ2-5	TGCGCCAGCAGCTTGGTCGGGATCGGCGAGACCCAGTACTTC	CASSLVGIGETQYF
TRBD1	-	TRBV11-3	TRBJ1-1	TGTGCCAGCAGCTTAGTTTCGGACAGGGCTGAAGCTTTCTTT	CASSLVSDRAEAFF
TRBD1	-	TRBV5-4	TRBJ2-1	TGTGCCATCACAGGGGGTAATGAGAATGAGCAGTTCTTC	CAITGGNENEQFF
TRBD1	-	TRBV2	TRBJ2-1	TGTGCCAGCAGTGGGACAGGGTTGCATGAGCAGTTCTTC	CASSGTGLHEQFF
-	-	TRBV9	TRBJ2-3	TGTGCCAGCAGCGTAGGAAGTGTGACAGTCCGCACAGATACGCAGTATTTT	CASSVGSVTVRTDTQYF
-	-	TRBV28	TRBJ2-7	TGTGCCAGCAGCCCCCTATTAAGCGGGCTCTCCTACGAGCAGTACTTC	CASSPLLSGLSYEQYF
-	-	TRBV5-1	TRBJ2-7	TGCGCCAGCAGTTGGGCCGACGTAACCTACGAGCAGTACTTC	CASSWADVTYEQYF
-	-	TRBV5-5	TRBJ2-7	TGTGCCAGCAGCCTTGGTGGGGGTGTAACCTACGAGCAGTACTTC	CASSLGGGVTYEQYF
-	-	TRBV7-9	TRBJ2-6	TGTGCCAGCAGACTTCCGATTGGCCGCTCTGGGGCCAACGTCCTGACTTTC	CASRLPIGRSGANVLTF
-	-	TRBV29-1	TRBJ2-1	TGCAGCGTTGACAGGGTTAGCCATGAGCAGTTCTTC	CSVDRVSHEQFF
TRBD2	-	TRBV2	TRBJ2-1	TGTGCCACCGGGAGGGCGGGCTACAATGAGCAGTTCTTC	CATGRAGYNEQFF
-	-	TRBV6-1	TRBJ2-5	TGTGCCAGCAGTGAAAGCGTAGGCCAAGAGACCCAGTACTTC	CASSESVGQETQYF
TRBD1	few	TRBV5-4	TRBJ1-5	TGTGCCAGCAGCTTTTGGACAGGGGATAGCAATCAGCCCCAGCATTTT	CASSFWTGDSNQPQHF
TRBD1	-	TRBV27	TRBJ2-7	TGTGCCAGCAGTTTGGAGGGCAGGGGGCCTTACGAGCAGTACTTC	CASSLEGRGPYEQYF
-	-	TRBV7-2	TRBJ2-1	TGTGCCAGCAGCTTAGATCCAGGATCCTACAATGAGCAGTTCTTC	CASSLDPGSYNEQFF
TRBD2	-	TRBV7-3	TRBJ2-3	TGTGCCAGCAGCCCTGGGACTAGCGGGAGCCCAGATACGCAGTATTTT	CASSPGTSGSPDTQYF
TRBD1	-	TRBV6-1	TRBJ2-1	TGTGCCAGCAATTTCCAGGGGGCTGAGGATGAGCAGTTCTTC	CASNFQGAEDEQFF
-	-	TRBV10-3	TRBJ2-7	TGTGCCAGCACTGGAGCGGACTACACGAACTACGAGCAGTACTTC	CASTGADYTNYEQYF
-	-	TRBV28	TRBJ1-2	TGTGCCAGCACCACTACCGGGGAGGGGATGGGAGGCTACACCTTC	CASTTTGEGMGGYTF
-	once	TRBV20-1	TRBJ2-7	TGCAGTGCTAGAATTAACGAGCAGTACTTC	CSARINEQYF
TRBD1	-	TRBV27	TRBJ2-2	TGTGCCAGCAGTTTATGGGGACAGGGGGCGGCCGGGGAGCTGTTTTTT	CASSLWGQGAAGELFF
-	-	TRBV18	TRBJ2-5	TGTGCCAGCTCACCACCAGCAGTACAAGAGACCCAGTACTTC	CASSPPAVQETQYF
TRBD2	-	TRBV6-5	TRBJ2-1	TGTGCCAGCAGTAGGCTAGCGGGAGTGGGGAATGAGCAGTTCTTC	CASSRLAGVGNEQFF
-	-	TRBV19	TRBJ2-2	TGTGCCAGTAGTCGCTCCTTAGACATCGGGGAGCTGTTTTTT	CASSRSLDIGELFF
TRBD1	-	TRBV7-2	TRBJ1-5	TGTGCCAGCAGCTTCGACAGGGTGGGCAATCAGCCCCAGCATTTT	CASSFDRVGNQPQHF
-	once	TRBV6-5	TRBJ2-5	TGTGCCAGCAGTCAGGGGAGAGAGACCCAGTACTTC	CASSQGRETQYF
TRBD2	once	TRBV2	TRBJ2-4	TGTGCCAGCAGTGTTCCAGCGCGGGAGGGCCTGCTCAACGTCAAAAACATTCAGTACTTC	CASSVPAREGLLNVKNIQYF